The 11 T cell receptor beta chains below come from one sample, sequenced in a study of T cell responses to AZD1222 COVID-19 vaccine. The data were produced by immunoSEQ multiplex PCR, yet TCRdb's version contains in-frame clones alone and is incomplete. The table lists some 150,000 clones, 70% to 90% of them singletons. The material was peripheral blood, obtained 28 days after the second AZD1222 dose. The receptor source for this set is an adult who received the AZD1222 COVID-19 vaccine.

This sequence joins TRBV12-3 or TRBV12-4 and TRBJ2-1; TRBD1 is a possible D gene (6 bases). The V end lost 6 bases, the J end lost 10 bases, and 10 bases lay between the germline ends. The length of the CDR3 is 11 residues. The chain's CDR3 is CASSRGGEQFF. CDR3 DNA sequence: TGTGCCAGCAGCAGGGGTGGGGAGCAGTTCTTC.

This chain uses TRBV6-1 with TRBJ2-1; 9 nucleotides agree with TRBD1. The CDR3 is 13 residues long. In germline, CDR1 is MNHNS, CDR2 SASEGT. J gave up 12 bases and V 2 bases, and 5 bases lay outside the gene matches. This CDR3 reads CASSETADRGQFF. The CDR3 DNA is TGTGCCAGCAGTGAAACGGCGGACAGGGGGCAGTTCTTC.

This clone has a handful of counts. The chain has TRBV28 and TRBJ2-7; D remains ambiguous. The V gene lost 3 bases and the J gene lost 0 bases, with 9 bases spanning the gap. CDR3 size: 14 residues. The germline gives CDR1 MDHEN, CDR2 SYDVKM. This chain's CDR3 is CASSFGGDSYEQYF. CDR3 DNA sequence: TGTGCCAGCAGTTTCGGTGGAGACTCCTACGAGCAGTACTTC.

The chain uses TRBV3-1 (or the pseudogene TRBV3-2) and TRBJ2-7; D is perhaps TRBD1 (6 bases). The CDR3 has 16 residues. Trimming stripped 3 bases from V and 7 bases from J, with 22 bases between. The germline CDR1 and CDR2 sequences are LGHDT and YNNKEL (reference sequence). CDR3: CASSHGTGHTMGEQYF. For the CDR3, the DNA is TGTGCCAGCAGCCATGGAACGGGACATACCATGGGGGAGCAGTACTTC.

In nucleotides, the CDR3 is TGTGCCGGAGGGGGGGCCACCGGGGAGCTGTTTTTT. Amino acids: CAGGGATGELFF. The chain recombines TRBV30 with TRBJ2-2; TRBD2 might be the D (7 bases). The germline V gene has CDR1 GTSNPN and CDR2 SVGIG (reference sequence). This CDR3 region has 12 residues. Trimming left V 8 bases short and J 4 bases short, with 11 bases between.

V gene TRBV11-2 combines with J gene TRBJ2-1; 8 nucleotides line up with TRBD2. V trimming: 5 bases; J trimming: 3 bases; junction bases outside the gene matches: 9. This CDR3 is 16 amino acids long. CDR1 SGHAT and CDR2 FQNNGV come from the germline V gene. CDR3 coding DNA: TGTGCCAGCAGCCCAACACTTAGCGGGAACTACAATGAGCAGTTCTTC. Protein sequence: CASSPTLSGNYNEQFF.

V gene TRBV19 combines with J gene TRBJ1-5; weak D call: TRBD1 (5 bases). This CDR3 comprises 13 residues. V gave up 0 bases and J gave up 16 bases, with 16 bases separating them. Looked up from germline, CDR1 is LNHDA and CDR2 is SQIVND (reference sequence). CDR3 DNA: TGTGCCAGTAGTATAGATCTTGGGACGGGCTACCATTTT. Amino acid sequence: CASSIDLGTGYHF.

The J gene is TRBJ1-1, the V gene TRBV29-1; 9 nucleotides agree with TRBD1. The germline gives CDR1 SQVTM, CDR2 ANQGSEA. V was clipped by 6 bases and J by 11 bases; unmatched bases: 10. The CDR3 length is 12 residues. The DNA for the CDR3 is TGCAGCGTCATCCGGGACAGGGAGGATGCTTTCTTT. It encodes CSVIRDREDAFF.

The V call is TRBV6-6, the J call TRBJ1-3, with 9 positions matching TRBD1. The length of the CDR3 is 17 residues. The germline CDR1 and CDR2 sequences are MNHNY and SVGAGI (reference sequence). The trim removed 5 bases at V and 0 bases at J, leaving 8 bases unmatched. CDR3 protein: CASSQRQGDNSGNTIYF. The DNA for the CDR3 is TGTGCCAGCAGTCAAAGACAGGGGGACAACTCTGGAAACACCATATATTTT.

The DNA of the CDR3 is TGTGCCAGTCCACCCACAGGGCTAAAGGACACCATATATTTT. Translating gives CASPPTGLKDTIYF. The chain has TRBV2 and TRBJ1-3; D may be TRBD1 (6 bases). Germline V CDR1 and CDR2: SNHLY, FYNNEI. The germline V and J ends were trimmed by 9 bases and 8 bases, with 20 bases remaining between them. This CDR3 is built from 14 residues.

This clone was detected once. This chain connects TRBV6-6 to TRBJ2-7, with TRBD2 identical over 9 bases. Looked up from germline, CDR1 is MNHNY and CDR2 is SVGAGI (reference sequence). V lost 5 bases, J lost 0 bases, and 11 bases stayed unmatched. The CDR3 is 17 residues long. The CDR3 nucleotides are TGTGCCAGCAGTCGCCGAGGGCGGGAGGGCGGCTCCTACGAGCAGTACTTC. Translated: CASSRRGREGGSYEQYF.